This T cell receptor (beta chain) was sequenced in a study of cytomegalovirus exposure and HLA in healthy donors. This PCR relied on a set of 60 Vbeta primers and 13 Jbeta primers. TCRdb keeps only in-frame clones here, not all; method: immunoSEQ multiplex PCR. The top ten clones hold 2% to 2.5% of a sample with some 140,000 clones, 75% to 80% of them seen once. The length of the CDR3 is 16 residues. Germline-derived CDR1 and CDR2 are MNHEY and SMNVEV (reference sequence). V lost 6 bases and J 2 bases, leaving 20 bases between the germline ends. This receptor was obtained from a man aged 30 to 45 in good health and CMV-seronegative. The sample consisted of PBMCs. The chain combines TRBV27 with TRBJ2-7, with D perhaps matching TRBD1 (6 bases). This CDR3 reads CASSPVTGRGTYEQYF. CDR3 coding DNA: TGTGCCAGCAGCCCAGTAACCGGCAGGGGAACCTACGAGCAGTACTTC.